This entry lists 21 T cell receptor beta chains sequenced from one sample in a study of cytomegalovirus exposure and HLA in healthy donors. 13 Jbeta primers and 60 Vbeta primers were used for the PCR. The data were produced by immunoSEQ multiplex PCR, yet TCRdb's version contains in-frame clones alone and is incomplete. The sample comprises 80,000 to 130,000 clones, under 80% of which are singletons, and under 5.5% rests with the top ten. Material for sequencing was PBMCs. Receptor source: a woman in her late teens or twenties in good health and CMV-seropositive.

This clone was detected once. The chain has TRBV9 and TRBJ2-1; 10 nucleotides agree with TRBD2. The CDR3 length is 18 residues. Germline trimming cut 0 bases from V and 7 bases from J; bases unmatched to any gene: 13. Germline CDR1 and CDR2: SGDLS and YYNGEE. The CDR3 DNA is TGTGCCAGCAGCGTAGCTACTTGGGCTAGCGGGAGAACAAATGAGCAGTTCTTC. Protein: CASSVATWASGRTNEQFF.

The V gene is TRBV4-3, the J gene TRBJ2-7; the D is unclear. The CDR3 contains 15 residues. CDR1 and CDR2 (germline): LGHNA, YSLEER. The germline V and J ends were trimmed by 1 base and 3 bases, with 13 bases remaining between them. CDR3 region: CASSQVGLGLYEQYF. Here the CDR3 DNA reads TGCGCCAGCAGCCAAGTAGGCCTAGGTCTCTACGAGCAGTACTTC.

The chain links TRBV2 to TRBJ2-1; D may be TRBD2 (6 bases). CDR1 is SNHLY and CDR2 is FYNNEI in the germline V gene. The CDR3 spans 15 residues. Trimming pared 9 bases from V and 6 bases from J, leaving 21 bases between. CDR3 bases: TGTGCCAGTAGCCCCCTAGTGGGAGGCTCCAATGAGCAGTTCTTC. It is translated as CASSPLVGGSNEQFF. Based on the CDR3 plus reference TRBV2 and TRBJ2-1, the full variable domain is EPEVTQTPSHQVTQMGQEVILRCVPISNHLYFYWYRQILGQKVEFLVSFYNNEISEKSEIFDDQFSVERPDGSNFTLKIRSTKLEDSAMYFCASSPLVGGSNEQFFGPGTRLTVL.

The V call is TRBV19, the J call TRBJ1-2, with D uncertain. Looked up from germline, CDR1 is LNHDA and CDR2 is SQIVND (reference sequence). The V and J ends lost 6 bases and 3 bases respectively, with 11 bases between them. This CDR3 has 13 amino acids. In nucleotides, the CDR3 is TGTGCCAGTAGCCCGGCCCGGGACTATGGCTACACCTTC. Translation: CASSPARDYGYTF.

The chain combines TRBV7-2 with TRBJ2-1, with D perhaps matching TRBD1 (6 bases). CDR3 length: 16 residues. Germline CDR1 SGHTA, CDR2 FQGNSA. Trimming took 3 bases from V and 7 from J, leaving 19 bases between them. The CDR3 bases are TGTGCCAGCAGCTTTTTCAGGGGAAGGACGAGGAATGAGCAGTTCTTC. It yields the protein CASSFFRGRTRNEQFF.

This rearrangement joins TRBV7-9 to TRBJ2-1; 15 positions match TRBD2. The CDR3 runs 19 residues. From germline, CDR1 is SEHNR and CDR2 FQNEAQ (reference sequence). J lost 3 bases, V lost 5 bases, and 11 bases had no gene match. DNA of the CDR3: TGTGCCAGCAGCCCATGGGGACTAGCGGGAGGTCCCGACTACAATGAGCAGTTCTTC. Residues: CASSPWGLAGGPDYNEQFF.

CDR3 sequence (DNA): TGTGCCAGCAGAGGAGGGACAGGAGGCACTGAAGCTTTCTTT. It codes for CASRGGTGGTEAFF. The V call is TRBV6-1, the J call TRBJ1-1; 8 nucleotides line up with TRBD1. Germline V gene sequence: CDR1 MNHNS, CDR2 SASEGT. With 6 bases clipped from V and 4 bases from J, the junction kept 7 bases outside the gene matches. This CDR3 region has 14 residues.

V usage is TRBV5-4 and J usage is TRBJ1-1; 7 positions agree with TRBD1. Germline V gene sequence: CDR1 SGHNT, CDR2 YYREEE (reference sequence). V shed 4 bases and J 8 bases; nucleotides not matched to a gene: 5. The CDR3 is made up of 12 amino acids. The CDR3: CASSLTQGEAFF. CDR3 bases: TGTGCCAGCAGCCTCACACAGGGGGAAGCTTTCTTT.

As concerns this clone: The sample contains more than one DNA sequence encoding this CDR3. The chain joins TRBV27 to TRBJ2-5; 12 nucleotides match TRBD1. Trimming took 5 bases from V and 5 from J; bases not matched to a gene: 6. The CDR3 covers 15 residues. CDR1 and CDR2 (germline): MNHEY, SMNVEV (reference sequence). The CDR3: CASSTGTGGVETQYF. CDR3 bases: TGTGCCAGCAGTACCGGGACAGGGGGCGTGGAGACCCAGTACTTC.

This rearrangement joins TRBV19 to TRBJ1-5, with D hard to call. Trimming pared 5 bases from V and 6 bases from J, leaving 20 bases between. CDR1 LNHDA and CDR2 SQIVND come from the germline V gene (reference sequence). This CDR3 is 16 amino acids long. This CDR3 reads CASSLSSGSGGQPQHF. DNA for the CDR3: TGTGCCAGTAGTCTATCCAGCGGATCCGGAGGTCAGCCCCAGCATTTT. The full variable domain, rest sourced from reference TRBV19 and TRBJ1-5, is DGGITQSPKYLFRKEGQNVTLSCEQNLNHDAMYWYRQDPGQGLRLIYYSQIVNDFQKGDIAEGYSVSREKKESFPLTVTSAQKNPTAFYLCASSLSSGSGGQPQHFGDGTRLSIL.

The chain carries TRBV29-1 and TRBJ2-3, with D maybe TRBD2 (6 bases). CDR1 is SQVTM, CDR2 ANQGSEA, per germline. The CDR3 consists of 12 residues. The CDR3 region has the DNA TGCACCGGGGGATCGGGCACAGATACGCAGTATTTT. It yields the protein CTGGSGTDTQYF.

In its sample, this clone was seen once. Its ends do not fully match the called genes, so a read error is possible. The chain links TRBV6-1 to TRBJ2-1; TRBD2 matches 8 bases. This CDR3 spans 14 amino acids. Germline V gene sequence: CDR1 MNHNS, CDR2 SASEGT. The CDR3 loop reads CASRTTSAPGLRVF. CDR3 sequence (DNA): TGTGCCAGCAGGACGACTAGCGCCCCCGGTCTCAGGGTCTTC.

A remark on this clone: An end of the junction differs from the germline gene, which may be a read error. The chain employs TRBV11-2 and TRBJ2-2; no definite D call. The germline CDR1 and CDR2 sequences are SGHAT and FQNNGV. The CDR3 sequence is 13 residues long. The CDR3 here is CASGLLYSGELFF. The CDR3, as DNA: TGTGCCAGCGGCTTACTTTATTCCGGGGAGCTGTTTTTT.

This chain joins TRBV6-5 and TRBJ1-5; D possibly corresponds to TRBD1 (5 bases). In germline, CDR1 is MNHEY, CDR2 SVGAGI. The V end lost 6 bases, the J end lost 0 bases, and 9 bases lay between the germline ends. CDR3 length equals 14 residues. The CDR3 bases are TGTGCCAGCAGACGACAGAATAGCAATCAGCCCCAGCATTTT. It encodes CASRRQNSNQPQHF.

The CDR3 nucleotides are TGTGCCAGCAGCTTAACCGAAGACCTGGGGGCCATCCATGGCTACACCTTC. Protein product: CASSLTEDLGAIHGYTF. The V and J genes are TRBV7-2 and TRBJ1-2; perhaps TRBD1 as D (6 bases). The germline V gene encodes CDR1 SGHTA and CDR2 FQGNSA. The germline V and J ends were trimmed by 2 bases and 6 bases, with 22 bases remaining between them. The CDR3 extends over 17 amino acids.

V is TRBV6-5 and J is TRBJ1-1; a possible D gene is TRBD1 (5 bases). The germline V gene encodes CDR1 MNHEY and CDR2 SVGAGI. V dropped 3 bases and J dropped 4 bases, with 12 bases sitting between them. The CDR3 runs 14 residues. In nucleotides, the CDR3 is TGTGCCAGCAGTTATTCCCAGGGTGTCACTGAAGCTTTCTTT. This encodes CASSYSQGVTEAFF.

The CDR3 loop reads CASSYSNRGSYEQYF. CDR3 nucleotide sequence: TGTGCCAGCAGTTACTCCAACAGGGGATCCTACGAGCAGTACTTC. This chain connects TRBV6-5 to TRBJ2-7; 7 bases are shared with TRBD1. Per the germline V gene, CDR1 is MNHEY and CDR2 is SVGAGI. This CDR3 region has 15 residues. The trim removed 0 bases at V and 1 base at J, leaving 3 bases unmatched.

This chain links TRBV5-4 with TRBJ1-5; D not resolved. The germline gives CDR1 SGHNT, CDR2 YYREEE (reference sequence). The ends were cut back, 2 bases at V and 4 bases at J, with 7 bases in the middle. The length of the CDR3 is 13 residues. The CDR3 nucleotides are TGTGCCAGCAGCTTAGAGACAAATCAGCCCCAGCATTTT. Its protein product is CASSLETNQPQHF.

This CDR3 is CASSLRSIGQGVYEQYF. The CDR3 DNA sequence: TGTGCCAGCAGTTTGAGATCGATAGGTCAAGGAGTCTACGAGCAGTACTTC. The chain couples TRBV27 to TRBJ2-7; D unresolved. CDR3 length equals 17 residues. V lost 3 bases to trimming and J lost 3 bases, with 21 bases between them. Germline assignment: CDR1 MNHEY and CDR2 SMNVEV (reference sequence).

The CDR3 DNA reads TGTGCCAGTAGTATAGATCCGCGACTAGCTACCTACAATGAGCAGTTCTTC. Translation gives CASSIDPRLATYNEQFF. The rearrangement joins TRBV19 to TRBJ2-1; 7 nucleotides match TRBD2. The germline gives CDR1 LNHDA, CDR2 SQIVND (reference sequence). The V segment lost 0 bases and the J segment 2 bases; nucleotides outside the gene matches: 7. The CDR3 runs to 17 residues.

The chain combines TRBV7-2 with TRBJ2-7; 8 bases align to TRBD2. Germline assignment: CDR1 SGHTA and CDR2 FQGNSA. The CDR3 has 14 residues. Germline trimming cut 5 bases from V and 3 bases from J; bases unmatched to any gene: 6. The CDR3 sequence is CASSATSGGYEQYF. For the CDR3, the DNA is TGTGCCAGCAGCGCAACTAGCGGTGGCTACGAGCAGTACTTC. The full variable domain, rest sourced from reference TRBV7-2 and TRBJ2-7, is GAGVSQSPSNKVTEKGKDVELRCDPISGHTALYWYRQSLGQGLEFLIYFQGNSAPDKSGLPSDRFSAERTGGSVSTLTIQRTQQEDSAVYLCASSATSGGYEQYFGPGTRLTVT.